A single sample is the source of the 8 T cell receptor beta chains below, sequenced in a study of vaccination effects on CD4 cells after COVID-19. Antigen-specific CD4+ T cell clonotypes were called by their expansion after viral peptide-pool culture in ViraFEST. Upon completion of more than eight days in culture, CD4+ T cells were isolated. Nucleocapsid antibodies stayed negative before and after vaccination, showing no earlier SARS-CoV-2 infection. This table comes from immunoSEQ multiplex PCR, and its TCRdb copy is limited to in-frame clones, with some not included. The sample lists 20,000 to 25,000 clones, around 68% occurring once. The antigens of these receptors remain unknown. The specimen comprised CD4+ T cells from PBMCs cultured with HCoV-NL63 spike peptides, sampled before COVID-19 vaccination. The receptors were gathered from a human donor who received a COVID-19 vaccine.

The V call is TRBV18, the J call TRBJ1-1, with 8 bases lining up with TRBD1. This CDR3 has 16 residues. In germline, CDR1 is KGHSH, CDR2 LQKENI. Trimming cost V 0 bases and J 4 bases; bases outside gene matches: 7. CDR3 sequence: CASSPPAQGAGTEAFF. In nucleotides, the CDR3 is TGTGCCAGCTCACCACCGGCTCAGGGGGCGGGCACTGAAGCTTTCTTT. Full variable domain (missing parts from reference TRBV18 and TRBJ1-1): NAGVMQNPRHLVRRRGQEARLRCSPMKGHSHVYWYRQLPEEGLKFMVYLQKENIIDESGMPKERFSAEFPKEGPSILRIQQVVRGDSAAYFCASSPPAQGAGTEAFFGQGTRLTVV.

In its sample, this clone is medium-sized. The chain carries TRBV7-7 and TRBJ2-2; a possible D gene is TRBD2 (6 bases). CDR1 SSHAT and CDR2 FNYEAQ come from the germline V gene (reference sequence). Trimming took 5 bases from V and 1 from J, leaving 14 bases between them. This CDR3 has 16 amino acids. The CDR3 sequence is CASSPGRLVNTGELFF. The CDR3 DNA follows: TGTGCCAGCAGCCCGGGTAGACTAGTGAACACCGGGGAGCTGTTTTTT.

This chain links TRBV5-8 with TRBJ2-3, with D maybe TRBD1 (5 bases). Deletions cut 0 bases from V and 2 bases from J, with 7 bases between. Germline assignment: CDR1 SGHTS and CDR2 YDEGEE. This CDR3 comprises 14 residues. The CDR3: CASSLAGFTDTQYF. CDR3 sequence (DNA): TGTGCCAGCAGCTTGGCAGGGTTCACAGATACGCAGTATTTT.

This clone appeared a few times. This chain connects TRBV3-1 (or the pseudogene TRBV3-2) to TRBJ1-6; D call uncertain. The CDR3 totals 17 residues. Trimming removed 0 bases at V and 0 bases at J, with 9 bases between. In germline, CDR1 is LGHDT, CDR2 YNNKEL (reference sequence). CDR3 loop: CASSQDGRSSYNSPLHF. In nucleotides, the CDR3 is TGTGCCAGCAGCCAAGATGGCAGGAGCTCCTATAATTCACCCCTCCACTTT.

The table lists this clone with a few counts. V gene TRBV7-2 combines with J gene TRBJ1-3; a weak D match, TRBD1 (6 bases). This CDR3 comprises 15 residues. Germline V gene sequence: CDR1 SGHTA, CDR2 FQGNSA. V was pared by 3 bases and J by 3 bases, with 12 bases between. This CDR3 is CASSFSGTRGNTIYF. DNA for the CDR3: TGTGCCAGCAGCTTTTCCGGGACACGTGGAAACACCATATATTTT.

The rearrangement uses TRBV2 and TRBJ2-3, with D perhaps matching TRBD1 or TRBD2 (5 bases each). The CDR3 contains 14 residues. V was shortened by 5 bases and J by 2 bases, with 11 bases between the two germline ends. Germline CDR1 is SNHLY and CDR2 is FYNNEI. This CDR3 reads CASSTPGTTDTQYF. Here the CDR3 DNA reads TGTGCCAGCAGTACCCCGGGGACCACAGATACGCAGTATTTT. Full variable domain (rest looked up from reference TRBV2 and TRBJ2-3): EPEVTQTPSHQVTQMGQEVILRCVPISNHLYFYWYRQILGQKVEFLVSFYNNEISEKSEIFDDQFSVERPDGSNFTLKIRSTKLEDSAMYFCASSTPGTTDTQYFGPGTRLTVL.

This clone was recorded once. The chain couples TRBV19 to TRBJ1-1; D is ambiguous. Trimming stripped 7 bases from V and 4 bases from J, with 10 bases between. Germline V CDR1 and CDR2: LNHDA, SQIVND (reference sequence). The CDR3 runs to 12 residues. The CDR3 DNA is TGTGCCAGTACCACGCCTCCCACTGAAGCTTTCTTT. It codes for CASTTPPTEAFF.

J is TRBJ2-7 and V is TRBV7-9, with D perhaps TRBD2 (6 bases). CDR3 length equals 15 residues. Per the germline V gene, CDR1 is SEHNR and CDR2 is FQNEAQ (reference sequence). Between the trimmed V and J ends, which lost 1 base and 2 bases, there was a span of 12 bases. For the CDR3, the DNA is TGTGCCAGCAGCTTAGAACGGGAGAAACCCTACGAGCAGTACTTC. Protein: CASSLEREKPYEQYF.